This record covers a single TCR beta chain. Its antigen is as yet unknown. TCR beta libraries were prepared from cDNA with unique molecular identifiers. One entry per CDR3 protein results from TCRdb running MiXCR on the PCR reads. The sample lists about 500,000 distinct CDR3 sequences; 40% to 55% were seen once. The data are from a study of post-analysis software for immune sequencing data. Study details: Relapsing-remitting, secondary progressive and progressive-relapsing forms of multiple sclerosis all featured among disease courses. Regarding the study as a whole: Patients showed TRBV5-6, TRBV5-1 and TRBV20-1 among roughly 5 TRBV segments more frequent than in controls.

The CDR3 spans 14 residues. The V gene lost 5 bases and the J gene lost 1 base, with 11 bases spanning the gap. Per the germline V gene, CDR1 is ENHRY and CDR2 is SYGVKD. The source is a girl between 5 and 17 years old with multiple sclerosis. Specimen: blood. The rearrangement uses TRBV10-3 and TRBJ1-1; a possible D gene is TRBD1 (6 bases). The CDR3: CAISSDSWNTEAFF. The CDR3 DNA follows: TGTGCCATCAGTTCGGACAGCTGGAACACTGAAGCTTTCTTT.